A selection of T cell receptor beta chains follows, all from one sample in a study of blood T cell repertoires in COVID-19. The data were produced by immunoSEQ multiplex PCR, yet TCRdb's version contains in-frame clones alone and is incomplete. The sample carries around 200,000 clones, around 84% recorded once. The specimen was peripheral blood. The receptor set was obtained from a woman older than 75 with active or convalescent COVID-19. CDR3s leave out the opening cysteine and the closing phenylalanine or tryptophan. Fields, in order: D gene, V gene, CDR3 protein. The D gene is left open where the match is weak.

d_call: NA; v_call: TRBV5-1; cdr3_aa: ASSLPGTNTGELF
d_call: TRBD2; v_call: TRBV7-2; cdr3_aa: ASNPGTSGETQY
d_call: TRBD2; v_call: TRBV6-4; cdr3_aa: ASSEIAGLNEQF
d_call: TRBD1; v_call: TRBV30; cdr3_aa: AGTGLSGANVLT
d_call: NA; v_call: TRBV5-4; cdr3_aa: ASTVTGKNIQY
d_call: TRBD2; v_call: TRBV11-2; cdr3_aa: ASSPREGTGELF
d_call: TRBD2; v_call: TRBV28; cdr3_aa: ASSLGLAGVSEF
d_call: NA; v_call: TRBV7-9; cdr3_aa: ASSLGTGSGNQPQH
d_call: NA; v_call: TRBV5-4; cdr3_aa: ASSLARGMDTEAF
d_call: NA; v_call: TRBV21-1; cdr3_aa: ASSKAHSSYEQY
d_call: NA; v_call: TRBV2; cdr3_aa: ASSRDNPSQPQH
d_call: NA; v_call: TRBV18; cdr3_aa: ASSPTMVNTEAF
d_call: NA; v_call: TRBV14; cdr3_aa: ASSVRGETQY
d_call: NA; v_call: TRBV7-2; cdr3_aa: ASSLAVFQGIRNTEAF
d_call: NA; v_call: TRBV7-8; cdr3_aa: ASSPTYLSYNEQF
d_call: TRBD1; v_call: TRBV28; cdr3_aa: ASSLQRGQGAFGYT
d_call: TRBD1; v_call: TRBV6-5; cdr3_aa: ASRQGAYGYT
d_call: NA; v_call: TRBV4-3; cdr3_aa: ASSQVVGQILYGYT
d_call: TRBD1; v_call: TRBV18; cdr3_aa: ASSPILTGGTEAF
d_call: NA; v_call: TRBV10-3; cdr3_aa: AISEGRANTEAF
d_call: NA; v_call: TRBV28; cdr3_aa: ASSLESSYNEQF
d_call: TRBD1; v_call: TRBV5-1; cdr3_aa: ASSQIARQGNTGELF
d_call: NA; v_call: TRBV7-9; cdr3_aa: ASSPGLLSSYNEQF